This is a list of T cell receptor beta chains from one sample in a study of Graves' ophthalmopathy and Graves' hyperthyroidism. MiXCR was run by TCRdb on the multiplex PCR reads, yielding one entry per CDR3 protein. This sample has over a million distinct CDR3 sequences; about 38% occur once, and the top ten carry around 10%. The sample consisted of peripheral blood or thyroid tissue (not recorded which). The receptor set was obtained from an adult man with Graves' hyperthyroidism. CDR3s include the opening cysteine and the closing phenylalanine or tryptophan. D genes are given only for firm matches. Not every row has a clone size; where given, it reads once, few, many or a size class.

>TRBV10-3|TRBJ2-7|TRBD1|few
TGTGCCAGCAGGAAGGACAGGGCCTACGAGCAGTACTTC
CASRKDRAYEQYF
>TRBV7-3|TRBJ2-7|-|many
TGTGCCAGCAGTCGAGGCTACAGCGCTTGGGAACGGCAGTACTTC
CASSRGYSAWERQYF
>TRBV7-8|TRBJ2-7|-|-
TGTGCCAGCAGCCTCCCGCGGGCAGGGTCGAGCGGAAGAACCTACGAGCAGTACTTC
CASSLPRAGSSGRTYEQYF
>TRBV7-2|TRBJ2-7|TRBD1|many
TGTGCCAGCAGCCCTCCGGGACAGTCCTACGAGCAGTACTTC
CASSPPGQSYEQYF
>TRBV6-5|TRBJ2-7|-|many
TGTGCCAGTGGGAAGTCCGAGCAGTACTTC
CASGKSEQYF
>TRBV5-4|TRBJ1-5|-|-
TGTGCCAGCAGCTTGGGGACGGGCCTTACCAATCAGCCCCAGCATTTT
CASSLGTGLTNQPQHF
>TRBV6-5|TRBJ1-4|-|many
TGTGCCAGCAGTTACAGAGGGGTTGATGAAAAACTGTTTTTT
CASSYRGVDEKLFF
>TRBV19|TRBJ1-5|-|many
TGTGCCAGTAGGAGGGGGAGAGGTCAGCCCCAGCATTTT
CASRRGRGQPQHF
>TRBV12-5|TRBJ1-2|-|many
TGTGCTAGTGGTTTACAGACTAACTATGGCTACACCTTC
CASGLQTNYGYTF
>TRBV5-1|TRBJ1-1|-|many
TGCGCCAGCAGCTTGGCCCGCGGGGGCGTGAACACTGAAGCTTTCTTT
CASSLARGGVNTEAFF
>TRBV13|TRBJ2-7|-|few
TGTGCCAGCAGCGACCCCGGGGGCGAGCAGTACTTC
CASSDPGGEQYF
>TRBV20-1|TRBJ1-1|-|many
TGCAGTGCTAGTCGTTACGGTGCCACTGAAGCTTTCTTT
CSASRYGATEAFF
>TRBV2|TRBJ1-5|TRBD1|-
TGTGCCAGCAGTTCCAGGGGGCGCGGGGGATATAGCAATCAGCCCCAGCATTTT
CASSSRGRGGYSNQPQHF
>TRBV29-1|TRBJ1-2|TRBD1|-
TGCAGCGTGGACAGGGCGGACTATGGCTACACCTTC
CSVDRADYGYTF
>TRBV7-2|TRBJ1-1|TRBD1|-
TGTGCCAGCAGCCCAACCGGGACAGGGAGAGGAGCTTTCTTT
CASSPTGTGRGAFF
>TRBV19|TRBJ1-2|TRBD1|many
TGTGCCAGTAACCACAGGGGAGGCTACACCTTC
CASNHRGGYTF
>TRBV7-9|TRBJ1-6|-|-
TGCGCCAGCAGCTTGGCCGGGACGCGGAACTCACCCCTCCACTTT
CASSLAGTRNSPLHF
>TRBV12-3/TRBV12-4|TRBJ2-7|-|few
TGTGCCAGCAGTTTATATTCGGACTTCTCCTACGAGCAGTACTTC
CASSLYSDFSYEQYF
>TRBV15|TRBJ2-2|TRBD2|-
TGTGCCACCAGCAGGACTAGCGGGCGGAGCGGGGAGCTGTTTTTT
CATSRTSGRSGELFF
>TRBV6-1|TRBJ1-6|-|-
TGTGCCAGCAGTGAAGTTCGGAGGTCTAATTCACCCCTCCACTTT
CASSEVRRSNSPLHF
>TRBV10-3|TRBJ2-5|TRBD1|many
TGTGCCATCAGTGACGGGACAGGGGGAAACCAAGAGACCCAGTACTTC
CAISDGTGGNQETQYF
>TRBV19|TRBJ1-5|-|many
TGTGCCAGTAGTGGACCACAGGGAGGTCAGCCCCAGCATTTT
CASSGPQGGQPQHF
>TRBV6-1|TRBJ1-1|-|-
TGCGCCAGCAGTGAGGACGGAGTCAACACTGAAGCTTTCTTT
CASSEDGVNTEAFF
>TRBV4-3|TRBJ1-5|-|-
TGCGCCAGCAGCCAAGATTGGGGCCATCAGCCCCAGCATTTT
CASSQDWGHQPQHF
>TRBV7-8|TRBJ1-2|TRBD1|many
TGTGCCAGCAGCTTACAACAGGGGATAGATGGCTACACCTTC
CASSLQQGIDGYTF
>TRBV7-8|TRBJ2-7|TRBD1|few
TGTGCCAGCAGCTTACAGGGACAGGGTGGCGAGCAGTACTTC
CASSLQGQGGEQYF
>TRBV7-9|TRBJ1-4|-|-
TGTGCCGGCAGCTTCGGGCAGGGAGATGAAAAACTGTTTTTT
CAGSFGQGDEKLFF
>TRBV7-9|TRBJ1-5|TRBD1|-
TGTGCCAGCAACCAAGACAGGGATGGACAGCCCCAGCATTTT
CASNQDRDGQPQHF
>TRBV19|TRBJ1-4|TRBD1|-
TGTGCCAGTAGTGAGAACAGGGGAGGACTGTTTTTT
CASSENRGGLFF
>TRBV29-1|TRBJ1-3|-|many
TGCAGCGTTGAGCCACCCGGAAGCTCTGGAAACACCATATATTTT
CSVEPPGSSGNTIYF
>TRBV7-9|TRBJ2-5|-|-
TGTGCCAGCAGCTCCTCGGCATCACAAGAGACCCAGTACTTC
CASSSSASQETQYF
>TRBV15|TRBJ2-2|-|-
TGTGCCACCAGCAGTGACGGGGCCGGGGAGCTGTTTTTT
CATSSDGAGELFF
>TRBV12-3/TRBV12-4|TRBJ1-1|-|-
TGTGCCAGCTCACCTCAGGACAGTTGGAACACTGAAGCTTTCTTT
CASSPQDSWNTEAFF
>TRBV12-3/TRBV12-4|TRBJ2-7|TRBD2|many
TGTGCCAGCAAGCTAGCGGGAGACCACGAGCAGTACTTC
CASKLAGDHEQYF
>TRBV7-9|TRBJ2-3|TRBD2|-
TGTGCCAGCAGATCCGCGGGAGGACAAAGTACGCAGTATTTT
CASRSAGGQSTQYF
>TRBV20-1|TRBJ1-3|-|many
TGCAGTGCTAGCTCCAGGGTTGGAAACACCATATATTTT
CSASSRVGNTIYF
>TRBV15|TRBJ1-6|TRBD1|-
TGTGCCACCAGCAGAGATCTCGGGACAGATAATTCACCCCTCCACTTT
CATSRDLGTDNSPLHF
>TRBV6-5|TRBJ1-1|-|-
TGTGCCAGCAGTTCCAATCCCGTATACACTGAAGCTTTCTTT
CASSSNPVYTEAFF
>TRBV20-1|TRBJ1-5|-|few
TGCAGTGCTGTACAGGGTCAGAGCAATCAGCCCCAGCATTTT
CSAVQGQSNQPQHF